Listed here are 20 T cell receptor beta chains from one sample, sequenced in a study of blood T cell repertoires in COVID-19. Generated by immunoSEQ multiplex PCR, the TCRdb table keeps only in-frame clones and is missing some. The profile shows some 370,000 clones, about 90% of them singletons. Sequenced sample: peripheral blood. These receptors were obtained from a man between 18 and 35 years old with active or convalescent COVID-19.

The V and J genes are TRBV11-1 and TRBJ2-7; possible D gene TRBD2, 6 bases. The germline V gene has CDR1 SGHAT and CDR2 FQDESV (reference sequence). Trimming left V 6 bases short and J 0 bases short, with 9 bases between. The CDR3 is 13 amino acids. The CDR3, as DNA: TGTGCCAGCAGACCGACTAGCTCCTACGAGCAGTACTTC. Translation: CASRPTSSYEQYF.

This clone turned up a few times. The chain has TRBV20-1 and TRBJ1-1; no clear D. Germline assignment: CDR1 DFQATT and CDR2 SNEGSKA (reference sequence). Trimming took 3 bases from V and 3 from J, leaving 14 bases between them. The CDR3 has 14 residues. The CDR3 protein is CSASGTLGYTEAFF. In DNA, the CDR3 is TGCAGTGCTAGTGGTACGCTAGGCTACACTGAAGCTTTCTTT.

V is TRBV6-2 or TRBV6-3 and J is TRBJ1-3; 8 bases fit TRBD1. CDR3 length: 14 residues. The junction had 3 bases not matched to a gene; V was cut back by 5 bases and J by 3 bases. CDR1 is MNHEY and CDR2 is SVGEGT in the germline V gene. The CDR3 loop is CASSDRGFGNTIYF. In nucleotides, the CDR3 is TGTGCCAGCAGTGACAGGGGTTTTGGAAACACCATATATTTT.

The V call is TRBV11-2, the J call TRBJ2-5; D unresolved. Germline-derived CDR1 and CDR2 are SGHAT and FQNNGV. The CDR3 spans 13 residues. The germline V and J ends were trimmed by 0 bases and 7 bases, with 9 bases remaining between them. Written as DNA, the CDR3 is TGTGCCAGCAGCTTAGAGCCCCTCGGGACCCAGTACTTC. Translating gives CASSLEPLGTQYF. Filled out from reference TRBV11-2 and TRBJ2-5, the complete variable domain reads EAGVAQSPRYKIIEKRQSVAFWCNPISGHATLYWYQQILGQGPKLLIQFQNNGVVDDSQLPKDRFSAERLKGVDSTLKIQPAKLEDSAVYLCASSLEPLGTQYFGPGTRLLVL.

V usage is TRBV19 and J usage is TRBJ2-5; 7 bases line up with TRBD1. This CDR3 has 13 amino acids. The ends lost 5 bases at V and 4 bases at J; junction bases unmatched: 4. The germline gives CDR1 LNHDA, CDR2 SQIVND (reference sequence). This chain's CDR3 is CASSPTGVETQYF. The CDR3 bases are TGTGCCAGTAGTCCAACAGGGGTAGAGACCCAGTACTTC.

The chain uses TRBV7-6 and TRBJ1-4, with TRBD1 matching over 7 bases. The germline V gene encodes CDR1 SGHVS and CDR2 FNYEAQ. V lost 4 bases, J lost 8 bases, and 7 bases stayed unmatched. The CDR3 runs to 14 residues. Here the CDR3 reads CASSSGQRREKLFF. CDR3 sequence (DNA): TGTGCCAGCAGCTCGGGACAGCGTCGGGAAAAACTGTTTTTT.

The V call is TRBV6-2 or TRBV6-3, the J call TRBJ2-7; D call uncertain. V lost 4 bases and J lost 3, with 10 bases in between. This CDR3 region has 13 residues. CDR1 is MNHEY, CDR2 SVGEGT, per germline. The CDR3 sequence is CASSWSGHYEQYF. The CDR3 nucleotides read TGTGCCAGCAGTTGGAGTGGCCACTACGAGCAGTACTTC.

V is TRBV7-2 and J is TRBJ1-3; tentative D call: TRBD1 (6 bases). The germline V gene encodes CDR1 SGHTA and CDR2 FQGNSA. The CDR3 covers 16 residues. V gave up 0 bases and J gave up 2 bases, with 11 bases separating them. The CDR3 spells CASSLAPGVTGNTIYF. CDR3 DNA sequence: TGTGCCAGCAGCTTAGCCCCAGGGGTAACTGGAAACACCATATATTTT.

The J gene is TRBJ2-1, the V gene TRBV2, with TRBD1 matching 8 bases. With 6 bases clipped from V and 12 bases from J, the junction kept 7 bases outside the gene matches. The CDR3 runs to 12 residues. Germline V gene sequence: CDR1 SNHLY, CDR2 FYNNEI. Here the CDR3 reads CASSVGQGGQFF. CDR3 DNA sequence: TGTGCCAGCAGCGTAGGACAGGGTGGGCAGTTCTTC.

The chain joins TRBV2 to TRBJ2-3; the D is unclear. Germline V CDR1 and CDR2: SNHLY, FYNNEI. V lost 7 bases and J lost 2, with 16 bases in between. The CDR3 extends over 15 amino acids. The CDR3 nucleotides are TGTGCCAGCACTTTGGCAGGTTCTCCCACAGATACGCAGTATTTT. Protein: CASTLAGSPTDTQYF.

The V and J genes are TRBV19 and TRBJ1-1; 9 bases match TRBD1. J was trimmed by 6 bases and V by 4 bases; bases with no gene match: 6. This CDR3 is built from 14 residues. Germline V gene lookup returns CDR1 LNHDA and CDR2 SQIVND (reference sequence). This chain's CDR3 is CASSTGQGGAEAFF. The CDR3 DNA follows: TGTGCCAGTAGTACGGGACAGGGAGGTGCTGAAGCTTTCTTT.

The V call is TRBV7-6, the J call TRBJ1-6; D perhaps matches TRBD1 (5 bases). With 4 bases removed from V and 6 bases from J, the gap between germline ends came to 19 bases. CDR3 length: 17 residues. Germline CDR1 SGHVS, CDR2 FNYEAQ. CDR3 DNA sequence: TGTGCCAGCAGCTCCCCGACCCATTTGGGGGGTAATTCACCCCTCCACTTT. Protein product: CASSSPTHLGGNSPLHF. The variable domain in full, completed from reference TRBV7-6 and TRBJ1-6, reads GAGVSQSPRYKVTKRGQDVALRCDPISGHVSLYWYRQALGQGPEFLTYFNYEAQQDKSGLPNDRFSAERPEGSISTLTIQRTEQRDSAMYRCASSSPTHLGGNSPLHFGNGTRLTVT.

This chain joins TRBV28 and TRBJ2-5, with 8 nucleotides matching TRBD2. The CDR3 runs 14 residues. From germline, CDR1 is MDHEN and CDR2 SYDVKM. With 7 bases clipped from V and 10 bases from J, the junction kept 14 bases outside the gene matches. CDR3 sequence reads: CASTRGTSGGSQYF. The CDR3 region has the DNA TGTGCCAGCACCCGGGGGACTAGTGGAGGGAGCCAGTACTTC. The full variable domain, with the rest looked up from reference TRBV28 and TRBJ2-5, is DVKVTQSSRYLVKRTGEKVFLECVQDMDHENMFWYRQDPGLGLRLIYFSYDVKMKEKGDIPEGYSVSREKKERFSLILESASTNQTSMYLCASTRGTSGGSQYFGPGTRLLVL.

The rearrangement links TRBV27 to TRBJ1-6, with 7 bases that match TRBD1. J gave up 7 bases and V 1 base, and 4 bases lay outside the gene matches. The germline CDR1 and CDR2 sequences are MNHEY and SMNVEV (reference sequence). This CDR3 is 15 amino acids long. CDR3 amino acids: CASSLLQGKNSPLHF. Here the CDR3 DNA reads TGTGCCAGCAGTTTATTACAGGGGAAGAATTCACCCCTCCACTTT.

This clone was seen ten or more times. Within the sample, other DNA sequences also encode this same CDR3. The chain employs TRBV6-5 and TRBJ1-1; maybe TRBD1 (5 bases). Trimming pared 6 bases from V and 2 bases from J, leaving 7 bases between. The CDR3 sequence is 12 residues long. CDR1 and CDR2 (germline): MNHEY, SVGAGI. The CDR3 DNA reads TGTGCCAGCAGCAGGGTTAACACTGAAGCTTTCTTT. Amino acid sequence: CASSRVNTEAFF.

This clone was observed once. This rearrangement joins TRBV27 to TRBJ2-5; tentatively, D is TRBD2 (5 bases). The CDR3 runs to 14 residues. V was clipped by 3 bases and J by 5 bases, with 13 bases between them. Germline CDR1 reads MNHEY; CDR2 reads SMNVEV (reference sequence). The CDR3 here is CASSFSGVAETQYF. The CDR3, as DNA: TGTGCCAGCAGTTTTTCTGGGGTAGCGGAGACCCAGTACTTC.

J is TRBJ2-7 and V is TRBV9; D is perhaps TRBD1 (5 bases). This CDR3 has 15 amino acids. Germline V gene lookup returns CDR1 SGDLS and CDR2 YYNGEE. Trimming stripped 0 bases from V and 0 bases from J, with 10 bases between. The CDR3 coding sequence is TGTGCCAGCAGCGTAGGACAGAGTAGCTCCTACGAGCAGTACTTC. Translated, it gives CASSVGQSSSYEQYF.

This chain links TRBV3-1 (or the pseudogene TRBV3-2) with TRBJ1-6; 7 bases line up with TRBD1. The germline V gene encodes CDR1 LGHDT and CDR2 YNNKEL (reference sequence). Losses at the gene ends were 4 bases for V and 5 bases for J; bases not matched to a gene: 5. The CDR3 is 15 residues long. As DNA, the CDR3 is TGTGCCAGCAGCCGGGTTGGGACAGATAATTCACCCCTCCACTTT. Translated, it gives CASSRVGTDNSPLHF.

The chain has TRBV24-1 and TRBJ2-1; TRBD1 agrees at 9 bases. The length of the CDR3 is 17 residues. V dropped 3 bases and J dropped 5; count of bases not matched to a gene: 10. The germline V gene encodes CDR1 KGHDR and CDR2 SFDVKD. The CDR3 region is CATSDGGTGIQHNEQFF. Written as DNA, the CDR3 is TGTGCCACCAGTGATGGAGGGACAGGGATCCAACACAATGAGCAGTTCTTC.

About this clone: The same CDR3 arises from other DNA sequences in this sample as well. The rearrangement links TRBV2 to TRBJ1-5; 9 nucleotides align to TRBD1. The germline CDR1 and CDR2 sequences are SNHLY and FYNNEI. V shed 4 bases and J 0 bases; nucleotides not matched to a gene: 1. The CDR3 contains 15 residues. This CDR3 reads CASSGQGDSNQPQHF. CDR3 nucleotide sequence: TGTGCCAGCAGTGGACAGGGGGATAGCAATCAGCCCCAGCATTTT.